This TCR beta chain is drawn from a study of OX40 agonist ivuxolimab in advanced cancers. The table came from immunoSEQ multiplex PCR; TCRdb's copy has only in-frame clones and leaves some out. This table holds more than 90,000 clones, about 80% found once. The CDR3 contains 15 residues. J gave up 5 bases and V 1 base, and 6 bases lay outside the gene matches. Per germline, CDR1 SGHRS and CDR2 YFSETQ. This sequence joins TRBV5-1 and TRBJ2-3; 8 bases agree with TRBD2. The specimen was CD4+ or CD8+ T cells sorted from blood, collected in a trial of the OX40 agonist ivuxolimab. This receptor was identified in an adult with an advanced solid tumor such as melanoma, head and neck, liver or kidney cancer. Here the CDR3 DNA reads TGCGCCAGCAGCTTGACAGCGGGAGTGGGAGATACGCAGTATTTT. Protein: CASSLTAGVGDTQYF.